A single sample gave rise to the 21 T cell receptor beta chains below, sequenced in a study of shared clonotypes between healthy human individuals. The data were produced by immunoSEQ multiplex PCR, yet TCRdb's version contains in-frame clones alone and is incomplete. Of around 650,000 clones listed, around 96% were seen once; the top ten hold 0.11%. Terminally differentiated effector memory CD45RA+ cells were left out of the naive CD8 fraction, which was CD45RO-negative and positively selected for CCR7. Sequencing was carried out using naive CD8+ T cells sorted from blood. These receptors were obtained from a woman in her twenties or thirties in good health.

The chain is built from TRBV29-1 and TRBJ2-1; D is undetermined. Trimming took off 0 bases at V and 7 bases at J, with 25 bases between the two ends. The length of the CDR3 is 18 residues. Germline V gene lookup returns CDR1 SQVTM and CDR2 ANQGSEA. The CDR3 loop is CSVEETVVSPTDGNEQFF. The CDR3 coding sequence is TGCAGCGTTGAAGAAACAGTGGTTTCTCCCACCGACGGTAATGAGCAGTTCTTC.

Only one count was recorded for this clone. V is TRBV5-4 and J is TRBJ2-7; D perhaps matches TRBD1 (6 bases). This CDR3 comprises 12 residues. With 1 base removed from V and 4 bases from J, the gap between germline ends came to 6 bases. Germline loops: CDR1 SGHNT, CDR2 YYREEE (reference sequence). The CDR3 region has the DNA TGTGCCAGCAGCTTGACAGGGTACGAGCAGTACTTC. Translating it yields CASSLTGYEQYF.

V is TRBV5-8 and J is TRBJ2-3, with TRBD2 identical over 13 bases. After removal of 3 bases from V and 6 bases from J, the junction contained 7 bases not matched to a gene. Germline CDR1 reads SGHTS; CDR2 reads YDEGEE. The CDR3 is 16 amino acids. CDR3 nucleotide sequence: TGTGCCAGCAGCTCGGGACTAGCGGGAAGGTCTGATACGCAGTATTTT. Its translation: CASSSGLAGRSDTQYF.

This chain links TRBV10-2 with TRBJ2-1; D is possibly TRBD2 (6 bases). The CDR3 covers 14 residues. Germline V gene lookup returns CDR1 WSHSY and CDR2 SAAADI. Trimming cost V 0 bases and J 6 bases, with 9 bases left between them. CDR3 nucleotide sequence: TGCGCCAGCAGTGAGTCAAGGACTACCAATGAGCAGTTCTTC. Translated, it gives CASSESRTTNEQFF.

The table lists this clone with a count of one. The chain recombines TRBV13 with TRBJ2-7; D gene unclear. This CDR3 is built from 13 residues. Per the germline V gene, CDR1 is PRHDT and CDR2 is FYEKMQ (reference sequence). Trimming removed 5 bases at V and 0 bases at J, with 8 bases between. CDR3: CASSHSSSYEQYF. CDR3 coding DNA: TGTGCCAGCAGCCACTCTTCCTCCTACGAGCAGTACTTC.

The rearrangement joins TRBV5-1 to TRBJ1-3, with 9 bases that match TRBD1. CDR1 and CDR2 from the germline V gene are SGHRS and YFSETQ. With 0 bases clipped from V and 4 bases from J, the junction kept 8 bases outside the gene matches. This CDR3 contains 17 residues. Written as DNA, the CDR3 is TGCGCCAGCAGCTTGGCTGGGGGACAGGGACCAGGAAACACCATATATTTT. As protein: CASSLAGGQGPGNTIYF.

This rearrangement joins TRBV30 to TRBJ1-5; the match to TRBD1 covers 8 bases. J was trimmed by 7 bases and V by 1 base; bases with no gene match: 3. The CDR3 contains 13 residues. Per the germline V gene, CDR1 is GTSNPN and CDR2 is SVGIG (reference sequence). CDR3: CAWSGQGHQPQHF. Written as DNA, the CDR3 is TGTGCCTGGAGTGGACAGGGGCACCAGCCCCAGCATTTT. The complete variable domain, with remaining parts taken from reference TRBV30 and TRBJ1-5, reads SQTIHQWPATLVQPVGSPLSLECTVEGTSNPNLYWYRQAAGRGLQLLFYSVGIGQISSEVPQNLSASRPQDRQFILSSKKLLLSDSGFYLCAWSGQGHQPQHFGDGTRLSIL.

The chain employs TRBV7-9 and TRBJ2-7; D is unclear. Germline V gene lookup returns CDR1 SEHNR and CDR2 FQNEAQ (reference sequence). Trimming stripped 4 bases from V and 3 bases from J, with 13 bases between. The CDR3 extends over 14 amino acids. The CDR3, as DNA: TGTGCCAGCAGCTCCGGGTCTCTGGACTACGAGCAGTACTTC. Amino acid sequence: CASSSGSLDYEQYF. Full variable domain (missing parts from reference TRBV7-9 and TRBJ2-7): DTGVSQNPRHKITKRGQNVTFRCDPISEHNRLYWYRQTLGQGPEFLTYFQNEAQLEKSRLLSDRFSAERPKGSFSTLEIQRTEQGDSAMYLCASSSGSLDYEQYFGPGTRLTVT.

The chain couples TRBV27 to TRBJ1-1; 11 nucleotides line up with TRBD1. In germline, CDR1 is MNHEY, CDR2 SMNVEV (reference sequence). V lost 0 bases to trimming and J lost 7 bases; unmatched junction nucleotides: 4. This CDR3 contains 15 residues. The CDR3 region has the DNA TGTGCCAGCAGTTTATCCCGGACAGGGGGCTTTGAAGCTTTCTTT. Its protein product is CASSLSRTGGFEAFF.

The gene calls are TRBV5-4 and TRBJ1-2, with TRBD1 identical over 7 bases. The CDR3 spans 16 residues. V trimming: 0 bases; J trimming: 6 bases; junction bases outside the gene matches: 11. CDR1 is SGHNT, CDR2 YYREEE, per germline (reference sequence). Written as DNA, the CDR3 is TGTGCCAGCAGCTTGGACGTTTCGGGACAGAAAGATGGCTACACCTTC. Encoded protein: CASSLDVSGQKDGYTF.

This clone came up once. The CDR3 loop reads CASSRTRDGTSYEQYF. The CDR3 bases are TGTGCCAGCAGCCGTACCCGGGACGGAACATCCTACGAGCAGTACTTC. The V call is TRBV7-9, the J call TRBJ2-7; D could derive from TRBD1 or TRBD2 (5 bases each). CDR3 length: 16 residues. Trimming took off 5 bases at V and 1 base at J, with 18 bases between the two ends. CDR1 and CDR2 (germline): SEHNR, FQNEAQ (reference sequence). The entire variable domain, with the rest obtained from reference TRBV7-9 and TRBJ2-7, is as follows: DTGVSQNPRHKITKRGQNVTFRCDPISEHNRLYWYRQTLGQGPEFLTYFQNEAQLEKSRLLSDRFSAERPKGSFSTLEIQRTEQGDSAMYLCASSRTRDGTSYEQYFGPGTRLTVT.

CDR3 in DNA: TGTGCCAGCTCACCAGGAGGGGTCGTCTATGGCTACACCTTC. As protein: CASSPGGVVYGYTF. The V call is TRBV18, the J call TRBJ1-2, with D possibly being TRBD1 (5 bases). Trimming pared 2 bases from V and 4 bases from J, leaving 11 bases between. CDR3 size: 14 residues. CDR1 is KGHSH and CDR2 is LQKENI in the germline V gene.

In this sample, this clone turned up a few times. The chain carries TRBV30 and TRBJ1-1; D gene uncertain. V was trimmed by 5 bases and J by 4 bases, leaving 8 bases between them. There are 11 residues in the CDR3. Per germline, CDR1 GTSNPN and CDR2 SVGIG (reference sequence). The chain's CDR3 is CAWAEGTEAFF. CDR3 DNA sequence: TGTGCCTGGGCAGAAGGCACTGAAGCTTTCTTT.

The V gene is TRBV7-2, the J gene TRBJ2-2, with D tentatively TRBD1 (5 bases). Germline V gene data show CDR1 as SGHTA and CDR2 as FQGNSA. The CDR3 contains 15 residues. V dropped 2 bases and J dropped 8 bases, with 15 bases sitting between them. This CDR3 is CASSLKGLYKGELFF. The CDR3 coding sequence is TGTGCCAGCAGCTTAAAGGGGCTGTATAAGGGGGAGCTGTTTTTT. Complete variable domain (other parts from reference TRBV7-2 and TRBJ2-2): GAGVSQSPSNKVTEKGKDVELRCDPISGHTALYWYRQSLGQGLEFLIYFQGNSAPDKSGLPSDRFSAERTGGSVSTLTIQRTQQEDSAVYLCASSLKGLYKGELFFGEGSRLTVL.

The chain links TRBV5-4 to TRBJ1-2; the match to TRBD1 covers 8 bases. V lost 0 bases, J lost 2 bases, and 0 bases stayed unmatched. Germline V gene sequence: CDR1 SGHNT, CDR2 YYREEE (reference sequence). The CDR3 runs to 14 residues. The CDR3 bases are TGTGCCAGCAGCTTGGCAGGGGGCAACTATGGCTACACCTTC. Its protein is CASSLAGGNYGYTF.

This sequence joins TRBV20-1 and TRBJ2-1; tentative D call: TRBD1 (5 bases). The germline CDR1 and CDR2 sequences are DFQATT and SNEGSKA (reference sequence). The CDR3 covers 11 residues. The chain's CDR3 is CRGDRFNEQFF. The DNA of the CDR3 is TGCAGAGGGGATCGGTTCAATGAGCAGTTCTTC.

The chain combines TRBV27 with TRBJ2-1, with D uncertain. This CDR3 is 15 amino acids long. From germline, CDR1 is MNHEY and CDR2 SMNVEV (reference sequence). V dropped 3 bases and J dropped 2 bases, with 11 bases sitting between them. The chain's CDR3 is CASSLWGSTYNEQFF. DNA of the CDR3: TGTGCCAGCAGTTTGTGGGGAAGCACCTACAATGAGCAGTTCTTC.

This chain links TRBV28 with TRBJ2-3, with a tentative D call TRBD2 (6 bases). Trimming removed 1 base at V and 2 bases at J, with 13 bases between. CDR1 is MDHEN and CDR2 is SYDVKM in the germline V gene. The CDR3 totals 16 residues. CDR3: CASSLSPRLVTDTQYF. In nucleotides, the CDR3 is TGTGCCAGCAGTTTATCCCCCCGACTAGTCACAGATACGCAGTATTTT.

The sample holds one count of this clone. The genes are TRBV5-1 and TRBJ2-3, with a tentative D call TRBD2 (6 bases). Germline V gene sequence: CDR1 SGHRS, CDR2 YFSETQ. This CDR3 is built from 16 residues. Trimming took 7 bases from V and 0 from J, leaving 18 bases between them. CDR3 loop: CASDPAVAVSTDTQYF. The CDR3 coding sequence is TGCGCCAGCGACCCGGCGGTAGCGGTTAGCACAGATACGCAGTATTTT.

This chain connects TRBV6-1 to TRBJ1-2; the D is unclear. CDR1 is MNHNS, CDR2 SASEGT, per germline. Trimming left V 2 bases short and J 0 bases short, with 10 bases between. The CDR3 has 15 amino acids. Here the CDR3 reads CASSEWRPTNYGYTF. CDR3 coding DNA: TGTGCCAGCAGTGAATGGCGGCCTACTAACTATGGCTACACCTTC.

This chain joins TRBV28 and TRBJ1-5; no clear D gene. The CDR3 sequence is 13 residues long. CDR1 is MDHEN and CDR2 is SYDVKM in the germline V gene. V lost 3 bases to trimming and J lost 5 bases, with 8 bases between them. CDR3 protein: CASSLRPDQPQHF. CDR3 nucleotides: TGTGCCAGCAGTTTGCGTCCGGATCAGCCCCAGCATTTT.